Below, 14 T cell receptor beta chains from the same sample are listed, as sequenced in a study of blood T cell repertoires in COVID-19. The protocol was immunoSEQ multiplex PCR, while the TCRdb copy is restricted to in-frame clones and leaves out a portion. This table has 130,000 to 150,000 clones, 80% to 90% appearing once. Sequences were obtained from peripheral blood. These receptors all stem from a human donor with acute or convalescent COVID-19. The donor label of this sample is uncertain.

The chain links TRBV15 to TRBJ2-7; 13 bases line up with TRBD2. In germline, CDR1 is LNHNV, CDR2 YYDKDF (reference sequence). The CDR3 covers 18 residues. J gave up 6 bases and V 2 bases, and 13 bases lay outside the gene matches. CDR3 nucleotides: TGTGCCACCAGCAGATCCCCTAAGACTAGCGGGAGGTCGGGCGAGCAGTACGTC. It yields the protein CATSRSPKTSGRSGEQYV.

The chain employs TRBV19 and TRBJ2-7, with TRBD1 matching over 8 bases. CDR3 size: 13 residues. Germline V gene sequence: CDR1 LNHDA, CDR2 SQIVND (reference sequence). V shed 7 bases and J 3 bases; nucleotides not matched to a gene: 5. CDR3 coding DNA: TGTGCCAGTAACATCGACAGGGGCTACGAGCAGTACTTC. Amino acid sequence: CASNIDRGYEQYF.

The chain recombines TRBV7-2 with TRBJ2-2; 13 bases match TRBD2. CDR1 and CDR2 from the germline V gene are SGHTA and FQGNSA. There are 17 residues in the CDR3. V lost 4 bases, J lost 6 bases, and 8 bases stayed unmatched. The CDR3 spells CASSYGLAGVFPGELFF. The CDR3 DNA sequence: TGTGCCAGCAGCTACGGACTAGCGGGAGTTTTTCCCGGGGAGCTGTTTTTT.

This chain joins TRBV7-9 and TRBJ1-5; 8 bases are a match to TRBD1. Germline-derived CDR1 and CDR2 are SEHNR and FQNEAQ (reference sequence). The CDR3 runs to 15 residues. V lost 5 bases, J lost 2 bases, and 5 bases stayed unmatched. The CDR3 reads CASSPGGLGNQPQHF. The DNA of the CDR3 is TGTGCCAGCAGCCCAGGGGGCTTGGGCAATCAGCCCCAGCATTTT.

The chain combines TRBV6-2 or TRBV6-3 with TRBJ2-3; 8 nucleotides align to TRBD2. Germline values: CDR1 MNHEY, CDR2 SVGEGT. Trimming at V came to 3 bases and at J to 4 bases, leaving 6 bases not matched to a gene. The CDR3 is 15 amino acids. The CDR3: CASSYPGLAADTQYF. The DNA of the CDR3 is TGTGCCAGCAGTTATCCCGGACTAGCCGCAGATACGCAGTATTTT.

This chain connects TRBV7-2 to TRBJ1-1; a possible D gene is TRBD1 (5 bases). This CDR3 has 13 residues. Germline lookup yields CDR1 SGHTA and CDR2 FQGNSA. Deletions cut 7 bases from V and 3 bases from J, with 12 bases between. This CDR3 reads CASMGLAHTEAFF. CDR3 nucleotides: TGTGCCAGCATGGGGCTGGCCCACACTGAAGCTTTCTTT.

The CDR3 region has the DNA TGTGCCAGCAGTCCGCTCTCAGCGGGGGGGCCTGCTGAGCAGTTCTTC. Translation: CASSPLSAGGPAEQFF. This chain joins TRBV27 and TRBJ2-1, with TRBD2 identical over 10 bases. Germline assignment: CDR1 MNHEY and CDR2 SMNVEV (reference sequence). The CDR3 loop spans 16 amino acids. The junction had 13 bases not matched to a gene; V was cut back by 5 bases and J by 9 bases.

This sequence joins TRBV12-3 or TRBV12-4 and TRBJ2-7, with a weak D call TRBD1 (5 bases). The germline V and J ends were trimmed by 6 bases and 3 bases, with 12 bases remaining between them. CDR3 size: 13 residues. The CDR3 spells CASRPGNFYEQYF. The CDR3 DNA is TGTGCCAGCAGGCCAGGGAATTTCTACGAGCAGTACTTC.

The V call is TRBV7-3, the J call TRBJ2-5, with 7 bases that match TRBD1. The CDR3 is made up of 15 amino acids. V lost 2 bases to trimming and J lost 2 bases; unmatched junction nucleotides: 5. CDR1 is SGHTA, CDR2 FQGTGA, per germline. In DNA form, the CDR3 reads TGTGCCAGCAGCTTAGGAGACAGGGATCAAGAGACCCAGTACTTC. This translates into CASSLGDRDQETQYF. Complete variable domain (other parts from reference TRBV7-3 and TRBJ2-5): GAGVSQTPSNKVTEKGKYVELRCDPISGHTALYWYRQSLGQGPEFLIYFQGTGAADDSGLPNDRFFAVRPEGSVSTLKIQRTERGDSAVYLCASSLGDRDQETQYFGPGTRLLVL.

The chain links TRBV11-2 to TRBJ2-7, with unresolved D. This CDR3 has 13 residues. In germline, CDR1 is SGHAT, CDR2 FQNNGV. V gave up 5 bases and J gave up 3 bases, with 11 bases separating them. DNA for the CDR3: TGTGCCAGCAGCATTAGCTTCAGCTACGAGCAGTACTTC. It specifies CASSISFSYEQYF.

The chain couples TRBV9 to TRBJ2-1, with 8 nucleotides matching TRBD1. There are 17 residues in the CDR3. V lost 4 bases to trimming and J lost 1 base; unmatched junction nucleotides: 10. CDR1 SGDLS and CDR2 YYNGEE come from the germline V gene. The DNA of the CDR3 is TGTGCCAGCAGCCCTGGACAGGGCAAGGCTTCCTACAATGAGCAGTTCTTC. It translates to CASSPGQGKASYNEQFF.

The chain recombines TRBV28 with TRBJ1-4; D unresolved. Trimming took 6 bases from V and 4 from J, leaving 15 bases between them. Germline values: CDR1 MDHEN, CDR2 SYDVKM. This CDR3 has 15 amino acids. Here the CDR3 DNA reads TGTGCCAGCAGACCAAGCGCCCTAGGTAATGAAAAACTGTTTTTT. This sequence encodes CASRPSALGNEKLFF.

V and J are TRBV5-6 and TRBJ2-7; 12 bases are shared with TRBD2. The CDR3 covers 16 residues. In germline, CDR1 is SGHDT, CDR2 YYEEEE. Germline trimming cut 4 bases from V and 4 bases from J; bases unmatched to any gene: 9. In DNA, the CDR3 is TGTGCCAGCAGCCCATTCGGACTAGCGGGACCATACGAGCAGTACTTC. This sequence encodes CASSPFGLAGPYEQYF.

The chain employs TRBV19 and TRBJ1-2; D remains unclear. This CDR3 has 14 amino acids. V was trimmed by 2 bases and J by 4 bases, leaving 11 bases between them. The germline V gene encodes CDR1 LNHDA and CDR2 SQIVND (reference sequence). CDR3 in DNA: TGTGCCAGTAGTATACAGGTCGGAGGCTATGGCTACACCTTC. Protein: CASSIQVGGYGYTF.